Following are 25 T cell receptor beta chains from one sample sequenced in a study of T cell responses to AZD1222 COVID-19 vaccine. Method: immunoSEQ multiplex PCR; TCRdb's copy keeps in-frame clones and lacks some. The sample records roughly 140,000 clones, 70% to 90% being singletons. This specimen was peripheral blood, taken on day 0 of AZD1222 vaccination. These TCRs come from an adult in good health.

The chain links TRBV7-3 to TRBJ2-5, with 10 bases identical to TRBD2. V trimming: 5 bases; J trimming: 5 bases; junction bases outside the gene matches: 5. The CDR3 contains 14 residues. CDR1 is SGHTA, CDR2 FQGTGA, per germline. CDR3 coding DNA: TGTGCCAGCAGCCGTAGCGGGGGGATGGAGACCCAGTACTTC. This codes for CASSRSGGMETQYF.

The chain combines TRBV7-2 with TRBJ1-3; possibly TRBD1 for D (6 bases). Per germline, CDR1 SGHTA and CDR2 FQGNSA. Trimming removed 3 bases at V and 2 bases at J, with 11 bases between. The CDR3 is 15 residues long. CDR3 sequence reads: CASSFTGSAGNTIYF. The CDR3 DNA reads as TGTGCCAGCAGCTTTACAGGGTCGGCTGGAAACACCATATATTTT. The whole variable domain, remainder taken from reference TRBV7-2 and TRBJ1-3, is GAGVSQSPSNKVTEKGKDVELRCDPISGHTALYWYRQSLGQGLEFLIYFQGNSAPDKSGLPSDRFSAERTGGSVSTLTIQRTQQEDSAVYLCASSFTGSAGNTIYFGEGSWLTVV.

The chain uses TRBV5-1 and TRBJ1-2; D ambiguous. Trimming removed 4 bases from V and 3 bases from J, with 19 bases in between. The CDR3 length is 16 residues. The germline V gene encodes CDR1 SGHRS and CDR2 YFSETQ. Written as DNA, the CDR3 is TGCGCCAGCAGCACGGGCCCTTCCGACCCCCACTATGGCTACACCTTC. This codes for CASSTGPSDPHYGYTF.

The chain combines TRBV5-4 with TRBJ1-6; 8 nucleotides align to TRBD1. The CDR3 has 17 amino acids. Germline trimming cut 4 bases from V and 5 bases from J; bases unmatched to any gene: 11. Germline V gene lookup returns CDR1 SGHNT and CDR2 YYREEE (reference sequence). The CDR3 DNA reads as TGTGCCAGCAGCCCAAGCCCCGGGACAGGCGATAATTCACCCCTCCACTTT. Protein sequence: CASSPSPGTGDNSPLHF.

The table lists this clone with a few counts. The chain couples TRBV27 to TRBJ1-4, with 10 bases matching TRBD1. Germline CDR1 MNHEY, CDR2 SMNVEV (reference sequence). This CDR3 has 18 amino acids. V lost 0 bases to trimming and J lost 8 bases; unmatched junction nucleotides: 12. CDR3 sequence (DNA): TGTGCCAGCAGTTTATCGATCTTGGGGACAGGGGCGAAAGAAAAACTGTTTTTT. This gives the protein CASSLSILGTGAKEKLFF.

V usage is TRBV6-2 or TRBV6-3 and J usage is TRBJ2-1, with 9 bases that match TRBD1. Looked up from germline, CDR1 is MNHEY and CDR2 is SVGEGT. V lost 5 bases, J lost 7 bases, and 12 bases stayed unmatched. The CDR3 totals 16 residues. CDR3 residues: CASSPLGQGNWNEQFF. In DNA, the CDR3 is TGTGCCAGCAGTCCACTCGGACAGGGGAATTGGAATGAGCAGTTCTTC.

The CDR3 sequence: CSASSLGTGELFF. The CDR3 DNA reads TGCAGTGCTAGTTCTTTAGGCACCGGGGAGCTGTTTTTT. The chain combines TRBV20-1 with TRBJ2-2; D call uncertain. Trimming took off 3 bases at V and 4 bases at J, with 9 bases between the two ends. CDR1 and CDR2 from the germline V gene are DFQATT and SNEGSKA (reference sequence). CDR3 length: 13 amino acids.

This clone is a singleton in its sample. The CDR3 DNA follows: TGTGCCAGTAGTCAGCTGGGGGGAAGGTCCTACGAGCAGTACTTC. It translates to CASSQLGGRSYEQYF. J is TRBJ2-7 and V is TRBV19, with D possibly TRBD2 on 6 matching bases. Per the germline V gene, CDR1 is LNHDA and CDR2 is SQIVND (reference sequence). The V and J ends lost 5 bases and 1 base respectively, with 15 bases between them. CDR3 length: 15 amino acids.

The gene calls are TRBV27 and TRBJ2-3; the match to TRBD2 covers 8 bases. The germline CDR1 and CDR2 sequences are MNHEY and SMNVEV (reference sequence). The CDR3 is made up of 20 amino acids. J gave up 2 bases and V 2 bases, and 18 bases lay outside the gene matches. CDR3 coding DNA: TGTGCCAGCAGTTTAATGGCCGACTGGGTCACAGCGGGGGCCACAGATACGCAGTATTTT. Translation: CASSLMADWVTAGATDTQYF.

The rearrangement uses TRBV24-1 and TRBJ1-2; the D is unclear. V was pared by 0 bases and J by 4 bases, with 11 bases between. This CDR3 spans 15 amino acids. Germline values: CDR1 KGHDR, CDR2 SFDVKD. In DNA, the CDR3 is TGTGCCACCAGTGATTTGCCAGGAGGCTCCTATGGCTACACCTTC. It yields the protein CATSDLPGGSYGYTF.

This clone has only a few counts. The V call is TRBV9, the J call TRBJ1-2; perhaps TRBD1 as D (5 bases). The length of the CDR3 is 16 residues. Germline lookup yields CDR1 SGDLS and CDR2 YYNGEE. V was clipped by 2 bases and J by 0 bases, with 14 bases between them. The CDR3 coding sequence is TGTGCCAGCAGCGTGACAGACAGCTTATCTAACTATGGCTACACCTTC. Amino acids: CASSVTDSLSNYGYTF.

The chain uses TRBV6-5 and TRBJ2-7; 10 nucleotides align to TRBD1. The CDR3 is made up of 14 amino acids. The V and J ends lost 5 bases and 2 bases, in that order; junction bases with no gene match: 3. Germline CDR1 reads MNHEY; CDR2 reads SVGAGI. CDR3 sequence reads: CASSPDRGAYEQYF. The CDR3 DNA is TGTGCCAGCAGTCCGGACAGGGGGGCCTACGAGCAGTACTTC.

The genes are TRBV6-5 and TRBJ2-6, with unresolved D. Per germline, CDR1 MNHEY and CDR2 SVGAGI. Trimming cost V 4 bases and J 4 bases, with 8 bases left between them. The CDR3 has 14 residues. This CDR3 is CASSSAPGANVLTF. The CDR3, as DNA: TGTGCCAGCAGTTCCGCCCCGGGGGCCAACGTCCTGACTTTC.

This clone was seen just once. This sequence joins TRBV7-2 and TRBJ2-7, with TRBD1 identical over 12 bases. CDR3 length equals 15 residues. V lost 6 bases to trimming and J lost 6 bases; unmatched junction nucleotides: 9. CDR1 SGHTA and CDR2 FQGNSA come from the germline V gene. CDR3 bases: TGTGCCAGCAGATCGCAGGGACAGGGGGCCGGCGAGCAGTACTTC. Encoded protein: CASRSQGQGAGEQYF.

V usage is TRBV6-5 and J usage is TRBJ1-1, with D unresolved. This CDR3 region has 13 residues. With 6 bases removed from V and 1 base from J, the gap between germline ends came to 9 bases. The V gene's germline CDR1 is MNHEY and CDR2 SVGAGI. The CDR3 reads CASSPRENTEAFF. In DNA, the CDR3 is TGTGCCAGCAGCCCAAGGGAGAACACTGAAGCTTTCTTT.

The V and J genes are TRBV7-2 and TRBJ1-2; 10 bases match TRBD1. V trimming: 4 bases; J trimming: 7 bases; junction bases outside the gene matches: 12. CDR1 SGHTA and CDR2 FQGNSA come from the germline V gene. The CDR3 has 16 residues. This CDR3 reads CASSSAPGQGTGGYTF. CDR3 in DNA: TGTGCCAGCAGCTCAGCGCCGGGACAGGGGACAGGTGGCTACACCTTC.

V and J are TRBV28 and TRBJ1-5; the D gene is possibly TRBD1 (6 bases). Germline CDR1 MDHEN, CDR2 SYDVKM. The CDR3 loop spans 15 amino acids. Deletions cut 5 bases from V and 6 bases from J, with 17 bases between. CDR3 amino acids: CASSDSTGPSQPQHF. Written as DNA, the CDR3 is TGTGCCAGCAGTGATTCGACAGGCCCCTCTCAGCCCCAGCATTTT.

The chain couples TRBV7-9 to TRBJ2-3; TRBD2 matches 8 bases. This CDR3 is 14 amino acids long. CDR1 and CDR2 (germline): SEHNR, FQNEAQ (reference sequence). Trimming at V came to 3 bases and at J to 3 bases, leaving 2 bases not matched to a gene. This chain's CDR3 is CASSFREGTDTQYF. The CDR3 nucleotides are TGTGCCAGCAGCTTCCGGGAGGGGACAGATACGCAGTATTTT.

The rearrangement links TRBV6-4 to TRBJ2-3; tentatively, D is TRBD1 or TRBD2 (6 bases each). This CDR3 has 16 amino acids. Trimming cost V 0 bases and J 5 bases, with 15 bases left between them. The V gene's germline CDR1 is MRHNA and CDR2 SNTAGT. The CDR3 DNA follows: TGTGCCAGCAGTGACTCCGGGGGCCACGGCGGAGATACGCAGTATTTT. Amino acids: CASSDSGGHGGDTQYF.

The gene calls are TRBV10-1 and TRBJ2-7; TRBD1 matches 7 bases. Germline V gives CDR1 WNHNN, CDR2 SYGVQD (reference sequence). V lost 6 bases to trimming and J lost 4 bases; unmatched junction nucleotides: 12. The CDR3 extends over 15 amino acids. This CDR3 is CASRLTGPKFYEQYF. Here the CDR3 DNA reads TGCGCCAGCAGATTGACAGGGCCTAAATTTTACGAGCAGTACTTC.

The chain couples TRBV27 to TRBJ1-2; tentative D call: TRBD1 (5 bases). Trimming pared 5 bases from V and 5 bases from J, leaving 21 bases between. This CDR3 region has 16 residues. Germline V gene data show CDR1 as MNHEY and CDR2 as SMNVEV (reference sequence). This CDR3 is CASSPEAGRVDYGYTF. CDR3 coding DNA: TGTGCCAGCAGTCCAGAGGCGGGCAGGGTCGATTATGGCTACACCTTC.

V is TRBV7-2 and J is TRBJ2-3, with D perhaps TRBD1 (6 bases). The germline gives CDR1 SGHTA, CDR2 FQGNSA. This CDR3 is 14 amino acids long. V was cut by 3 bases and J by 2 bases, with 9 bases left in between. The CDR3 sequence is CASSFGQFTDTQYF. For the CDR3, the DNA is TGTGCCAGCAGCTTCGGACAGTTCACAGATACGCAGTATTTT.

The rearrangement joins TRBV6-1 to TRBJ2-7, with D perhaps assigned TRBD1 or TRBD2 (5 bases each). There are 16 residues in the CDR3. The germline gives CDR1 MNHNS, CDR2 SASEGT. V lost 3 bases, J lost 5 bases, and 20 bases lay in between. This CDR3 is CASSDPRGYKLHEQYF. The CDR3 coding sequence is TGTGCCAGCAGTGATCCCCGGGGCTATAAACTCCACGAGCAGTACTTC.

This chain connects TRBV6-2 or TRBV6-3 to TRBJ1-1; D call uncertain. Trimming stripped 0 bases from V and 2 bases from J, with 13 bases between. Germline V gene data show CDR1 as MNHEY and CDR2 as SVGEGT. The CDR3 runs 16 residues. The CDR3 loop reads CASSYSGFSTNTEAFF. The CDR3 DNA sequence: TGTGCCAGCAGTTACTCGGGATTTTCCACCAACACTGAAGCTTTCTTT.

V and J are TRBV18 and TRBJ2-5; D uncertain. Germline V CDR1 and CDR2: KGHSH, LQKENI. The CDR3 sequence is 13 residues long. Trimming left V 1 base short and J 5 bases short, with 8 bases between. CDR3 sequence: CASSPQGYETQYF. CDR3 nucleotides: TGTGCCAGCTCACCACAAGGGTACGAGACCCAGTACTTC.